The source of this T cell receptor beta chain is a study of T cell repertoires in cytomegalovirus infection (dated by TCRdb to the late 2010s). For context, the study as a whole: Donor HLA type was relevant to the analysis, as public TCR beta signatures indicated carriage of CMV infection together with the matching HLA type.

This clonotype has at least ten counts. Which antigen it targets is not known. Per-base quality was not reported, and no clone a single base away is much larger than it. CDR1 and CDR2, per the germline V gene, are SGHVS and FQNEAQ. The CDR3, cysteine through phenylalanine, is 14 amino acids long. Of the read, only the CDR3 DNA is kept; its 42 bases are in frame from base 1. Cut back by 1 base and 1 base, the V and J ends lie 7 bases apart. Here is what the overall study found, with its caveats: Carriers of CMV infection plus the relevant HLA type were discriminated by the cumulative frequency of public TCR beta family members in the study cohort and in an independent roughly 400-donor cohort. The ex vivo response was dominated by HLA-C-restricted CMV-specific TCR beta clonotypes, which also provided the single most frequent clonotype in two of eight donors.

The data were produced on an Illumina HiSeq 1500. The public reads were reanalyzed by TCRdb: fastp trimming at Q25, MiXCR alignment, in-frame beta chains only. A single entry per CDR3 protein holds the most common genes and DNA from its merged rows. In all, the sample holds roughly 68,000 distinct CDR3 sequences, and 20% to 25% of those were seen once. The ten largest clones capture 65% to 85% of the sample. Sequencing was done on a sample of PBMCs, sequenced either directly or after in vitro stimulation (not recorded which). The sequence derives from a human donor in good health (CMV status not recorded). Some clones in this sample may be carry-over from other donors' samples. Here the chain combines TRBV7-8 and TRBJ2-5; no confident D gene assignment can be made. The CDR3 region reads CASSLGTVQETQYF. The nucleotides are TGTGCCAGCAGCTTAGGGACGGTCCAAGAGACCCAGTACTTC.